The entry that follows covers one TCR beta chain sequence. Sequencing was performed with immunoSEQ multiplex PCR; in TCRdb, only in-frame clones are kept and a portion is missing. The table shows 87,000 or so clones, with about 92% occurring only once. This specimen comes from a study of technical replicates of blood from several donors. The receptor comes from a human donor in good health. Sequenced: T cells isolated from PBMCs.

CDR3 sequence reads: CASSPLGGWGMAFF. The CDR3 DNA follows: TGTGCCAGCAGCCCCCTGGGGGGTTGGGGAATGGCTTTCTTT. The chain has TRBV5-4 and TRBJ1-1; weak D call: TRBD1 (5 bases). In germline, CDR1 is SGHNT, CDR2 YYREEE (reference sequence). The CDR3 length is 14 residues. V lost 4 bases, J lost 11 bases, and 21 bases lay in between.